The 9 T cell receptor beta chains listed next were all sequenced from one sample in a study of breast tumors, draining lymph nodes, adjacent tissues. TCRdb ran MiXCR on the multiplex PCR reads and lists one entry per CDR3 protein. The sample includes 150,000 to 200,000 distinct CDR3 sequences, approximately 30% of them seen just once. Breast cancer patients provided tissue from their axillary draining lymph nodes. Sequencing was performed on axillary lymph node tissue. These TCRs come from a female donor with breast cancer. Some clones in this sample may be carry-over from other donors' samples.

The chain has TRBV11-2 and TRBJ2-7; 10 bases map to TRBD1. Germline CDR1 and CDR2: SGHAT and FQNNGV. V shed 5 bases and J 4 bases; nucleotides not matched to a gene: 2. The CDR3 has 13 amino acids. The CDR3 protein is CASSKDRGYEQYF. The CDR3 coding sequence is TGTGCCAGCAGCAAGGACAGGGGGTACGAGCAGTACTTC.

Worth noting for this clonotype: Germline is not matched at one junction end, which may reflect a read error. The chain joins TRBV5-8 to TRBJ1-1; no clear D gene. CDR1 SGHTS and CDR2 YDEGEE come from the germline V gene. The CDR3 is made up of 16 amino acids. The CDR3 loop is CASSQEVGIMNTEAFF. CDR3 bases: TGCGCCAGCAGCCAAGAGGTAGGGATCATGAACACTGAAGCTTTCTTT. The full variable domain, rest sourced from reference TRBV5-8 and TRBJ1-1, is EAGVTQSPTHLIKTRGQQATLRCSPISGHTSVYWYQQALGLGLQFLLWYDEGEERNRGNFPPRFSGRQFPNYSSELNVNALELEDSALYLCASSQEVGIMNTEAFFGQGTRLTVV.

This clonotype was observed at least ten times. The chain links TRBV3-1 to TRBJ1-2; D uncertain. The V and J ends lost 3 bases and 0 bases respectively, with 8 bases between them. This CDR3 region has 14 residues. Germline V CDR1 and CDR2: LGHDT, YNNKEL (reference sequence). The CDR3, as DNA: TGTGCCAGCAGCCAGTCAGGATCTAACTATGGCTACACCTTC. It encodes CASSQSGSNYGYTF.

The rearrangement links TRBV20-1 to TRBJ2-1; tentative D call: TRBD2 (6 bases). The germline V and J ends were trimmed by 3 bases and 6 bases, with 12 bases remaining between them. From germline, CDR1 is DFQATT and CDR2 SNEGSKA (reference sequence). The CDR3 is made up of 13 amino acids. The CDR3 DNA follows: TGCAGTGCTAGTAGGTCGGGAGCCAATGAGCAGTTCTTC. It encodes CSASRSGANEQFF.

This clonotype has more than one count but fewer than ten. This clone may be a read error of a much larger clone one base away. This chain links TRBV20-1 with TRBJ2-7; 9 nucleotides align to TRBD1. V trimming: 6 bases; J trimming: 4 bases; junction bases outside the gene matches: 13. The CDR3 runs 15 residues. From germline, CDR1 is DFQATT and CDR2 SNEGSKA (reference sequence). Written as DNA, the CDR3 is TGCAGTGCAAACAGACAGGGGGGCGGAGCATACGAGCAGTACTTC. This encodes CSANRQGGGAYEQYF.

Details on this clonotype: A much larger clone lies a single base off, so this may be a read error. It is likely a read error, because the conserved phenylalanine at the end of the CDR3 is missing. The chain couples TRBV20-1 to TRBJ2-1; TRBD2 agrees at 8 bases. The CDR3 loop spans 15 amino acids. V shed 4 bases, J shed 6 bases, and the junction held 11 bases outside the gene matches. Germline V gene sequence: CDR1 DFQATT, CDR2 SNEGSKA (reference sequence). The CDR3 region is CSATGLAQHFNEQFC. The CDR3, as DNA: TGCAGTGCTACTGGACTAGCCCAACACTTCAATGAGCAGTTCTGC.

About this clonotype itself: A junction boundary mismatches the germline segment, possibly from a read error. The rearrangement uses TRBV15 and TRBJ1-4; a possible D gene is TRBD1 (5 bases). The CDR3 is 18 amino acids. Germline loops: CDR1 LNHNV, CDR2 YYDKDF (reference sequence). CDR3 DNA sequence: TGTGCCACCACCCCACTAGCCAAACTCTGGGGCCTTAGGGAAAAACTGCTTTTT. This gives the protein CATTPLAKLWGLREKLLF.

The V call is TRBV15, the J call TRBJ2-7, with unresolved D. The V end was cut by 0 bases, the J end by 0 bases, with 15 bases between. Germline-derived CDR1 and CDR2 are LNHNV and YYDKDF (reference sequence). This CDR3 has 17 amino acids. The CDR3 coding sequence is TGTGCCACCAGCAGAGATTACCAGACGGGCGACTCCTACGAGCAGTACTTC. Translated, it gives CATSRDYQTGDSYEQYF.

As to this clonotype: Lacking the conserved final phenylalanine or tryptophan, this CDR3 likely reflects a read error. The limits of the CDR3 on the DNA are not certain, so only TCRdb's listed CDR3 is given. CDR3 protein: CASSEFRDRDTGELMS. V and J are TRBV7-2 and TRBJ2-2; the tabulated D call, TRBD1, remains unverified against the DNA. Germline V lookup: CDR1 SGHTA, CDR2 FQGNSA. The CDR3 length equals 16 residues, ends included.